Shown below are 18 T cell receptor beta chains from a single sample sequenced in a study of T cell repertoires in cytomegalovirus infection. Each CDR3 protein is one row after TCRdb ran MiXCR on the reads. Among approximately 990,000 distinct CDR3 sequences listed, 31% were seen once. Their antigen targets remain unknown. Sequenced material: cultured CD8+ T cells from PBMCs, taken from culture after CMV antigen stimulation. These TCRs come from a human donor in good health (CMV status not recorded). Some clones in this sample may be carry-over from other donors' samples.

This clonotype was detected many times. V gene TRBV7-9 combines with J gene TRBJ1-5, with a tentative D call TRBD1 (6 bases). V lost 5 bases to trimming and J lost 3 bases, with 20 bases between them. From germline, CDR1 is SEHNR and CDR2 FQNEAQ (reference sequence). The CDR3 has 17 residues. DNA of the CDR3: TGTGCCAGCAGCCCGATCCGGTGGGGGGGCATCAATCAGCCCCAGCATTTT. Amino acids: CASSPIRWGGINQPQHF.

This clonotype was observed a handful of times. CDR3 sequence reads: CASRITGTVNYNEQFF. For the CDR3, the DNA is TGTGCCAGTAGGATTACCGGGACAGTAAATTACAATGAGCAGTTCTTC. The chain combines TRBV19 with TRBJ2-1; 7 bases map to TRBD1. The CDR3 totals 16 residues. Germline values: CDR1 LNHDA, CDR2 SQIVND (reference sequence). The V gene end was trimmed by 6 bases and the J gene end by 4 bases; junction bases not matched to a gene: 12.

The chain employs TRBV12-5 and TRBJ2-2; a possible D gene is TRBD2 (6 bases). Germline CDR1 LGHNT, CDR2 FRNRAP. V lost 1 base and J lost 5, with 14 bases in between. The CDR3 is 16 residues long. The CDR3 DNA reads as TGTGCTAGTGGTTTGGGGCAGGGAGGTTTGACCGGGGAGCTGTTTTTT. Its protein is CASGLGQGGLTGELFF.

This clonotype was seen only a few times. This chain uses TRBV11-3 with TRBJ1-5; perhaps TRBD1 as D (6 bases). This CDR3 contains 19 residues. V lost 2 bases, J lost 0 bases, and 20 bases lay in between. CDR1 is SGHNT, CDR2 YENEEA, per germline. The CDR3 sequence is CASSLRKGGLSYSNQPQHF. The CDR3 nucleotides are TGTGCCAGCAGCTTAAGGAAAGGGGGTCTCAGCTATAGCAATCAGCCCCAGCATTTT.

This clonotype was seen a handful of times. V is TRBV20-1 and J is TRBJ2-1, with 11 bases fitting TRBD1. Germline assignment: CDR1 DFQATT and CDR2 SNEGSKA (reference sequence). The CDR3 spans 23 residues. V lost 1 base, J lost 5 bases, and 28 bases stayed unmatched. For the CDR3, the DNA is TGCAGTGCTAGAGTGGGCCGGGACAGGGGGAATTTAAGAGGGCTGACTGCGGACAATGAGCAGTTCTTC. Its protein is CSARVGRDRGNLRGLTADNEQFF.

This clonotype was seen more than once but under ten times. This chain links TRBV27 with TRBJ2-1; the match to TRBD2 covers 7 bases. CDR1 MNHEY and CDR2 SMNVEV come from the germline V gene (reference sequence). With V trimmed by 1 base and J by 1 base, 1 base remained unmatched. This CDR3 has 15 amino acids. The chain's CDR3 is CASSLWRGSYNEQFF. The CDR3 DNA follows: TGTGCCAGCAGTTTATGGCGGGGGTCCTACAATGAGCAGTTCTTC.

This clonotype was recorded at least ten times. This sequence joins TRBV6-2 or TRBV6-3 and TRBJ2-1; maybe TRBD2 (6 bases). Looked up from germline, CDR1 is MNHEY and CDR2 is SVGEGT. The length of the CDR3 is 20 residues. The germline V and J ends were trimmed by 2 bases and 1 base, with 24 bases remaining between them. The CDR3 spells CASSYPYHALASGSYNEQFF. The DNA of the CDR3 is TGTGCCAGCAGTTACCCATACCACGCACTAGCCTCTGGGTCCTACAATGAGCAGTTCTTC.

This clonotype appeared many times. V gene TRBV7-8 combines with J gene TRBJ2-7; 8 nucleotides line up with TRBD1. The V and J ends lost 0 bases and 6 bases, in that order; junction bases with no gene match: 4. The length of the CDR3 is 14 residues. Germline CDR1 reads SGHVS; CDR2 reads FQNEAQ. The CDR3 protein is CASSLAQGAFEQYV. The CDR3 DNA reads TGTGCCAGCAGCTTAGCCCAGGGGGCGTTCGAGCAGTACGTC.

This rearrangement joins TRBV6-2 or TRBV6-3 to TRBJ1-3, with D possibly matching TRBD1 (6 bases). Germline lookup yields CDR1 MNHEY and CDR2 SVGEGT. The CDR3 is made up of 15 amino acids. V lost 7 bases and J lost 0, with 13 bases in between. DNA for the CDR3: TGTGCCAGCAACCGGGACACCAACTCTGGAAACACCATATATTTT. This gives the protein CASNRDTNSGNTIYF.

The chain couples TRBV6-1 to TRBJ2-2, with D tentatively TRBD2 (6 bases). This CDR3 has 15 amino acids. Germline CDR1 MNHNS, CDR2 SASEGT. Trimming removed 5 bases at V and 3 bases at J, with 13 bases between. CDR3 sequence (DNA): TGTGCCAGCAGTCTCTCAGGACTATACACCGGGGAGCTGTTTTTT. It translates to CASSLSGLYTGELFF.

This clonotype was counted between two and nine times. The V gene is TRBV29-1, the J gene TRBJ2-5; tentatively, D is TRBD2 (5 bases). Between the trimmed V and J ends, which lost 6 bases and 2 bases, there was a span of 10 bases. CDR1 and CDR2 (germline): SQVTM, ANQGSEA. This CDR3 region has 12 residues. The CDR3 sequence: CSVPTIQETQYF. CDR3 nucleotide sequence: TGCAGCGTACCGACTATACAAGAGACCCAGTACTTC.

V gene TRBV24-1 combines with J gene TRBJ1-1; D remains ambiguous. The length of the CDR3 is 13 residues. The germline gives CDR1 KGHDR, CDR2 SFDVKD. The ends were cut back, 9 bases at V and 1 base at J, with 11 bases in the middle. The CDR3 DNA reads as TGTGCCACCCGCCCCCCGGAGAACACTGAAGCTTTCTTT. This translates into CATRPPENTEAFF.

In its sample, this clonotype was seen once. The chain carries TRBV7-9 and TRBJ1-2; D remains unclear. Trimming took 5 bases from V and 0 from J, leaving 19 bases between them. Germline V gives CDR1 SEHNR, CDR2 FQNEAQ (reference sequence). This CDR3 contains 17 residues. CDR3 loop: CASSGYRENRANYGYTF. The CDR3 coding sequence is TGTGCCAGCAGCGGATACCGGGAGAACCGAGCTAACTATGGCTACACCTTC.

This clonotype was recorded a few times. The J gene is TRBJ2-1, the V gene TRBV11-2; D is undetermined. CDR1 is SGHAT, CDR2 FQNNGV, per germline. V lost 1 base and J lost 0, with 16 bases in between. The CDR3 is 18 residues long. The CDR3 region is CASSLGPETRSSYNEQFF. CDR3 DNA sequence: TGTGCCAGCAGCTTAGGACCCGAGACGCGCAGCTCCTACAATGAGCAGTTCTTC.

The chain uses TRBV2 and TRBJ2-7; D call uncertain. With 4 bases removed from V and 2 bases from J, the gap between germline ends came to 18 bases. The CDR3 runs to 16 residues. Germline V lookup: CDR1 SNHLY, CDR2 FYNNEI. DNA for the CDR3: TGTGCCAGCAGTGTCCGAACCCGGACCCATACCTACGAGCAGTACTTC. It is translated as CASSVRTRTHTYEQYF.

The chain couples TRBV25-1 to TRBJ2-1; TRBD1 matches 7 bases. V shed 3 bases, J shed 4 bases, and the junction held 3 bases outside the gene matches. The germline V gene has CDR1 MGHDK and CDR2 SYGVNS. CDR3 length equals 14 residues. Written as DNA, the CDR3 is TGTGCCAGCAGTGAGTCGGGACAGTACAATGAGCAGTTCTTC. This encodes CASSESGQYNEQFF.

The DNA of the CDR3 is TGTGCCAGCACCCCACGGAACGAAAAACTGTTTTTT. Protein sequence: CASTPRNEKLFF. The chain recombines TRBV14 with TRBJ1-4; D not resolved. The germline gives CDR1 SGHDN, CDR2 FVKESK. V gave up 7 bases and J gave up 8 bases, with 11 bases separating them. This CDR3 comprises 12 residues.

This clonotype was detected a few times. This chain uses TRBV7-9 with TRBJ2-1; TRBD2 might be the D (5 bases). The germline gives CDR1 SEHNR, CDR2 FQNEAQ (reference sequence). The V end was cut by 4 bases, the J end by 7 bases, with 14 bases between. The CDR3 loop spans 14 amino acids. CDR3 coding DNA: TGTGCCAGCAGCTCCAGCGGTGCCCGGAATGAGCAGTTCTTC. Residues: CASSSSGARNEQFF.